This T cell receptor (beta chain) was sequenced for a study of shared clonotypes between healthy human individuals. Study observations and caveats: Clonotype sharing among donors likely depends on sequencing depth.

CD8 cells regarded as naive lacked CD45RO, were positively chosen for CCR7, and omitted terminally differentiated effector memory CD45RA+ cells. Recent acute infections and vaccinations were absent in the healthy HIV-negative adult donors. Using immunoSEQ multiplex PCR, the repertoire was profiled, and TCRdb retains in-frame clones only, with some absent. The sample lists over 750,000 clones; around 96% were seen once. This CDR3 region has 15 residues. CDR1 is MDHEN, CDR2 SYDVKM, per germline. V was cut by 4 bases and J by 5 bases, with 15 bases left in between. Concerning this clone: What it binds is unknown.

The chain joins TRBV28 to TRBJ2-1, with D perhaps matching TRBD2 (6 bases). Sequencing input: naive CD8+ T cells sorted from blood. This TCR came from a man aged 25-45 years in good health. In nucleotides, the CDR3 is TGTGCCAGCAGTTCTGACCGCGGGGCTCACAATGAGCAGTTCTTC. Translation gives CASSSDRGAHNEQFF. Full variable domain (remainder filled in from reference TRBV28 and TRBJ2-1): DVKVTQSSRYLVKRTGEKVFLECVQDMDHENMFWYRQDPGLGLRLIYFSYDVKMKEKGDIPEGYSVSREKKERFSLILESASTNQTSMYLCASSSDRGAHNEQFFGPGTRLTVL.